The clone carrying this TCR beta chain has a handful of counts. The antigen remains unidentified. This sample is part of a study of human CD4 T cells and Enterobacteriaceae. General observations from the study: Only same-donor CFSE-low culture sequences were used to infer reactivity.

The method was immunoSEQ multiplex PCR; TCRdb's version includes in-frame clones alone and lacks a portion of them. The sample yields about 29,000 clones, about 80% seen once. The memory gate held CD4+ cells that were not CD45RA+CCR7+CD95- naive cells, over 95% pure. The CDR3 is made up of 12 amino acids. V lost 4 bases to trimming and J lost 3 bases, with 10 bases between them. Germline CDR1 reads SQVTM; CDR2 reads ANQGSEA. This TCR came from a human donor in good health. Sequencing was carried out using memory CD4+ T cells from blood. This chain connects TRBV29-1 to TRBJ2-7; TRBD1 might be the D (6 bases). The CDR3 sequence: CSVAGDLYEQYF. CDR3 DNA: TGCAGCGTTGCAGGGGACCTCTACGAGCAGTACTTC.